Detailed here is one T cell receptor beta chain. There is no known antigen for this receptor. Base qualities were left out, and no much larger clone turns up one base away. Thawed unstimulated PBMCs were stained for CD3, CD4 and CD8 and FACS-sorted into CD3+CD4+ and CD3+CD8+ populations. Each of the 8 studied subjects was randomized to immunosuppression withdrawal. The Qiagen DNeasy Blood and Tissue Kit was used for genomic DNA isolation. Frozen genomic DNA underwent high-throughput TCRbeta CDR3 sequencing by immunoSEQ, including PCR amplification, mapping, bias correction and internal controls. As for the original processing: Only productive rearrangements were retained, with each unique TCRbeta sequence defined by its CDR3 nucleotide sequence together with its V and J gene. A sequence counted as donor-reactive only if the sequence showed at least 5-fold expansion in CFSE-low cells compared with unstimulated pre-transplant cells and had a frequency of at least 0.01%. Minimum frequency thresholds were set for each subject based on the unstimulated sample with the lowest template count, ensuring at least 90% detection power. Jensen-Shannon divergence between the top 1000 TCRbeta sequences after and before transplant was used to measure repertoire turnover. Two-sided Fisher's exact tests were used to test for changes in how often donor-reactive sequences were detected. Entries here come from immuneACCESS through TCRdb and include only in-frame sequences with V and J called. Some clones fail to appear in such tables; in the studies checked, an unresolved V gene covers under half of the shortfall, and the cause of the remainder is unknown. V, J and clone size derive from that table, while D and trimming were established from the DNA sequence. This sample comprises tens of thousands of clones, 75% to 80% of them detected only once. Together, the top ten hold roughly 33% of the sample.

These data are taken from a study of T cell clones after liver transplantation (dated by TCRdb to between 2017 and 2020). For the study in its entirety: ITN030ST, the source of the samples, was a randomized trial that attempted immunosuppression withdrawal within 2 years of liver transplantation. After a pre-transplant mixed lymphocyte reaction, TCRbeta sequencing was used to pinpoint donor-reactive T cell clones, which were subsequently tracked in post-transplant blood. Third party-reactive TCRbeta sequences from pre-transplant MLRs were also identified as an antigen-independent comparator for donor-reactive sequences. Three of the eight recipients were HCV-positive; the others were transplanted for non-autoimmune, non-viral indications. No induction therapy was given to the subjects, and standard immunosuppression was administered until randomization at 12-24 months post-transplant. Tolerance meant complete immunosuppression withdrawal for at least one year without liver enzymes rising beyond twice the upper limit of normal. Blood samples were collected pre-transplant, then pre-randomization ahead of withdrawal, and finally post-randomization once withdrawal had either been completed or failed. The study cohort included 8 liver transplant recipients, of whom 3 were classified as tolerant and 5 as non-tolerant. The investigation overall reported the following: A greater decline was seen for donor-reactive sequences than for third party-reactive sequences, suggesting partial antigen-specific deletion unrelated to withdrawal success. In a couple of subjects, low numbers of available donor cells limited the measurable donor-reactive repertoire. Because no allograft tissue specimens were available, donor-reactive T cells may have migrated into the graft instead of being deleted. When repertoire turnover was taken into account, detection of donor-reactive sequences was significantly reduced in 7 of 8 subjects for CD4 and in 8 of 8 subjects for CD8. Because of small, heterogeneous patient numbers and non-standardized post-transplant time points, the conclusions were only preliminary. In 5 of 8 subjects, circulating donor-reactive CD4 TCRbeta sequences decreased significantly after transplant, regardless of tolerance or HCV status.

This sequence was found in a human patient who received a liver transplant. Some T cells may originate with the graft donor following a transplant. Sequencing used CD8+ T cells from blood, obtained around 4.5 years after liver transplant.

The CDR3 region: CAISESQGSGELFF. The DNA reads TGTGCCATCAGTGAGTCACAGGGGTCCGGGGAGCTGTTTTTT. The sequence joins TRBV10-3 to TRBJ2-2; TRBD1 matches 7 bases in the middle. Reading from cysteine to phenylalanine, the CDR3 counts 14 amino acids. Only the CDR3 DNA stays, 42 bases, in frame from base 1. Sequences ENHRY (CDR1) and SYGVKD (CDR2) are obtained from the germline V gene. V is cut back by 0 bases and J by 6 bases, with 1 base in the junction unmatched.